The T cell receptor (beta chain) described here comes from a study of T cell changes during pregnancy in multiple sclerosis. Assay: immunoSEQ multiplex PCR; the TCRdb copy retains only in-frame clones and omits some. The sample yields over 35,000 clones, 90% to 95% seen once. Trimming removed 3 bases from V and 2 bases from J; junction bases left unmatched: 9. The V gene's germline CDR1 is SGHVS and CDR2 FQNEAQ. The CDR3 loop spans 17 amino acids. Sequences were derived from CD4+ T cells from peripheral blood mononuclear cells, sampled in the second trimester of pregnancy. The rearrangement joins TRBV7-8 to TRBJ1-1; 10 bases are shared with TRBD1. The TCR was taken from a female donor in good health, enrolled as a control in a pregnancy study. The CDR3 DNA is TGTGCCAGCAGCTTGGGACAGGGGCGCTTGTTAAACACTGAAGCTTTCTTT. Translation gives CASSLGQGRLLNTEAFF.